The subject of this entry is one TCR beta chain. No antigen is known for it. Base qualities are missing; no much larger clone stands one base away. This entry belongs to a study of OX40 agonist ivuxolimab in advanced cancers. For context, the study as a whole: Ivuxolimab was a fully human IgG2 agonistic monoclonal antibody targeting the costimulatory receptor OX40 (CD134). Intravenous ivuxolimab was administered to patients every 2 weeks at six dose levels: 0.01, 0.1, 0.3, 1.5, 3 and 10 mg/kg. Of the roughly 53 patients in dose escalation, about 20 had hepatocellular carcinoma, approximately 15 had melanoma, 9 had renal cell carcinoma and 9 had head and neck cancer. A male proportion of 82.7% and a mean age of 60 years, ranging from 23 to 79, were recorded for the dose-escalation cohort. Patients were allowed to have had prior anti-PD-1, anti-PD-L1 or anti-CTLA-4 therapy, and approximately 40% of the dose-escalation patients had been treated with checkpoint inhibitors. Three dose-escalation patients achieved partial responses, one with hepatocellular carcinoma and two with cutaneous melanoma. Peripheral TCRbeta sequencing was intended to test whether TCR sequence diversity was altered and clonal T-cell expansion was caused by ivuxolimab. The paper reports the monotherapy dose-escalation portion (N ≈ 52 patients) of the phase I ivuxolimab trial. Paper-wide results and their limitations: After ivuxolimab, more expanded clones were found on average in CD8+ T cells than in CD4+ T cells. In the 0.1-3.0 mg/kg groups, partial responders had among the lowest normalized peripheral clonal expansion, particularly in CD8+ T cells. The antigen specificity of the clonally expanded peripheral T cells was not determined. Low levels of normalized T-cell clonal expansion were also seen in some patients who did not respond. Clonal expansion of both CD4+ and CD8+ blood T cells was observed from baseline to week 6 at doses 0.1 to 3.0 mg/kg.

Patients with autoimmune disease history or receiving systemic immunosuppression were excluded from the trial. In every dose cohort, peripheral blood was drawn for TCR sequencing at baseline, cycle 4 day 1, and cycle 7 day 1. The samples were taken from a phase I, first-in-human, multicenter, open-label dose-escalation trial of ivuxolimab. The trial enrolled adults with locally advanced or metastatic head and neck squamous cell, hepatocellular, melanoma or renal cell carcinoma. Before TCR sequencing, CD4+ and CD8+ T cells were separately sorted from peripheral blood. Genomic DNA was extracted from sorted cells for sequencing of the TCRbeta CDR3 region. The immunoSEQ Assay was used for sequencing of TCRbeta CDR3 regions. In its TCRdb copy, this immuneACCESS table keeps in-frame sequences only and misses some clones. Where compared with another copy, unresolved V genes explain less than half of these, and the others have no known cause. The sample profile shows tens of thousands of clones; about 82% of them were found once. The top ten clonotypes cover more than 20% of the sample.

From a lookup of the germline V gene, CDR1 and CDR2 are MNHNS and SASEGT. The CDR3 sequence holds 18 residues, the cysteine and phenylalanine included. The kept DNA is CDR3 alone, 54 bases in frame from the first base. The junction carries 18 bases between V and J, which are trimmed by 0 bases and 2 bases respectively. The rearrangement joined TRBV6-1 to TRBJ2-3; the D region possibly corresponds to TRBD2 (5 bases align). This clonotype was obtained from an adult with an advanced solid tumor such as melanoma, head and neck, liver or kidney cancer. Sample: CD4+ or CD8+ T cells sorted from blood, taken in a trial of the OX40 agonist ivuxolimab. In nucleotides, the sequence is TGTGCCAGCAGTGAAGCTCCGGGGAGCAGACCCCACACAGATACGCAGTATTTT. It codes for CASSEAPGSRPHTDTQYF.